The 3 T cell receptor beta chains reported below all come from one sample, sequenced in a study of Graves' ophthalmopathy and Graves' hyperthyroidism. From RNA, the CDR3 regions of TCR beta chains were amplified and sequenced. Following a first-round RT-PCR that used HTBI primers, a second-round multiplex PCR was carried out. Via MiXCR, TCRdb re-called the multiplex PCR reads, giving one row per CDR3 protein. The sample carries around 520,000 distinct CDR3 sequences, about two fifths recorded once. The sample was peripheral blood or thyroid tissue (not recorded which). Every receptor here comes from an adult man with Graves' hyperthyroidism.

The rearrangement uses TRBV7-9 and TRBJ2-6, with D unclear. V gave up 5 bases and J gave up 6 bases, with 8 bases separating them. CDR1 is SEHNR, CDR2 FQNEAQ, per germline (reference sequence). The CDR3 consists of 13 residues. CDR3 in DNA: TGTGCCAGCAGCCACTATGTGGCCAACGTCCTGACTTTC. It encodes CASSHYVANVLTF.

This chain uses TRBV19 with TRBJ2-5; TRBD2 agrees at 11 bases. Germline V gene data show CDR1 as LNHDA and CDR2 as SQIVND (reference sequence). This CDR3 contains 15 residues. The trim removed 6 bases at V and 4 bases at J, leaving 7 bases unmatched. CDR3 nucleotide sequence: TGTGCCAGTAGCCGGACAGGGACTAGCGGAGAGACCCAGTACTTC. Translating gives CASSRTGTSGETQYF.

The rearrangement joins TRBV20-1 to TRBJ1-2, with 8 bases aligning to TRBD1. Germline V gene data show CDR1 as DFQATT and CDR2 as SNEGSKA (reference sequence). V lost 6 bases, J lost 3 bases, and 12 bases stayed unmatched. This CDR3 region has 15 residues. The CDR3 region is CSAYFRDRTDYGYTF. The CDR3 nucleotides are TGCAGTGCCTATTTCCGGGACAGGACCGACTATGGCTACACCTTC.